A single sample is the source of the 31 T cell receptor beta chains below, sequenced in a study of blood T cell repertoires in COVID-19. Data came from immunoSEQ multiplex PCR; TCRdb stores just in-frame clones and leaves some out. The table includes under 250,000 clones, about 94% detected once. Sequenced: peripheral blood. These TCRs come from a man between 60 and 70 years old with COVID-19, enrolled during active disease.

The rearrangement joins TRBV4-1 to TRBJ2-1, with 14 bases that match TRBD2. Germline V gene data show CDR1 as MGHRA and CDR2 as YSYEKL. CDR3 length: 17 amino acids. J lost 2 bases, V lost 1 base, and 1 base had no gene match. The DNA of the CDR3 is TGCGCCAGCAGCCAAGGGACTAGCGGGGGGACCTACAATGAGCAGTTCTTC. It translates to CASSQGTSGGTYNEQFF.

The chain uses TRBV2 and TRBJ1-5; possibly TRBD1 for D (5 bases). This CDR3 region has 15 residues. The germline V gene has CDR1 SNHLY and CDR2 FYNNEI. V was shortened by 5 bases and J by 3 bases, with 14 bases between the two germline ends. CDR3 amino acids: CASSRQGPLNQPQHF. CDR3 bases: TGTGCCAGCAGTAGGCAGGGCCCACTCAATCAGCCCCAGCATTTT. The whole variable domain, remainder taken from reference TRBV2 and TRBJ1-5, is EPEVTQTPSHQVTQMGQEVILRCVPISNHLYFYWYRQILGQKVEFLVSFYNNEISEKSEIFDDQFSVERPDGSNFTLKIRSTKLEDSAMYFCASSRQGPLNQPQHFGDGTRLSIL.

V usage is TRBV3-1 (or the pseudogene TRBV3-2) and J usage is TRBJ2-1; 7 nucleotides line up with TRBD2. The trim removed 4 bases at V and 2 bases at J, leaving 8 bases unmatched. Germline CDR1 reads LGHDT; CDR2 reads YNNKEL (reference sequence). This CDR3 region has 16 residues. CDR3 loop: CASSPYSGRAYNEQFF. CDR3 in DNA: TGTGCCAGCAGCCCGTATAGCGGGCGCGCCTACAATGAGCAGTTCTTC.

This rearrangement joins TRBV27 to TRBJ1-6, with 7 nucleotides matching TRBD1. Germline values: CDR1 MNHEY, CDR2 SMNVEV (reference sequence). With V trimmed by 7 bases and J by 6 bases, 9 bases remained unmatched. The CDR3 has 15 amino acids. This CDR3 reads CASKQEGQINSPLHF. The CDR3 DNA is TGTGCCAGCAAACAAGAGGGACAGATTAATTCACCCCTCCACTTT.

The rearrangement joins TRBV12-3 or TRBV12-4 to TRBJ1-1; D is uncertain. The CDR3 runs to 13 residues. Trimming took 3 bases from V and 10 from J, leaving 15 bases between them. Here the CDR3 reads CASSFLRVTLAFF. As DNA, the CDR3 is TGTGCCAGCAGTTTTCTGCGGGTCACCCTAGCTTTCTTT.

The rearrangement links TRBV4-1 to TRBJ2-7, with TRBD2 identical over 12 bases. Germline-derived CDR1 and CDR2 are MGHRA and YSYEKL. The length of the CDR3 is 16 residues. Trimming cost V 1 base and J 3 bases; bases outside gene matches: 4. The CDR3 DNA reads TGCGCCAGCAGCCAAGGACTAGCGGGGGTTATCTACGAGCAGTACTTC. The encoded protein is CASSQGLAGVIYEQYF.

The chain's CDR3 is CASSGGSMNTEAFF. CDR3 nucleotides: TGTGCCAGCAGCGGAGGGAGCATGAACACTGAAGCTTTCTTT. J is TRBJ1-1 and V is TRBV5-6; D call uncertain. Germline lookup yields CDR1 SGHDT and CDR2 YYEEEE. The V gene lost 4 bases and the J gene lost 0 bases, with 10 bases spanning the gap. The CDR3 loop spans 14 amino acids.

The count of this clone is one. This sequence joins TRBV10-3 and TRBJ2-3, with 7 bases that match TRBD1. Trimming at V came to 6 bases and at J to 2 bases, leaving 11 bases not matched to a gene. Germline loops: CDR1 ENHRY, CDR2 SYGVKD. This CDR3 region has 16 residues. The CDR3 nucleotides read TGTGCCATCAGCCAATGGACAGGACCCTCCACAGATACGCAGTATTTT. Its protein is CAISQWTGPSTDTQYF.

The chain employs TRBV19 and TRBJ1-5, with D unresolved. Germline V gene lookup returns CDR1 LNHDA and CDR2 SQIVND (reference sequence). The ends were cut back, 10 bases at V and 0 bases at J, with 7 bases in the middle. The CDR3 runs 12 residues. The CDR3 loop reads CATRVSNQPQHF. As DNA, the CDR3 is TGTGCCACTCGTGTTAGCAATCAGCCCCAGCATTTT.

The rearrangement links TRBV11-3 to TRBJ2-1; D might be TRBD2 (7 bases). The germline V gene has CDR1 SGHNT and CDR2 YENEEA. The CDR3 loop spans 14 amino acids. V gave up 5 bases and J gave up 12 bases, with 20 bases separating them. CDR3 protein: CASSPGGPEGVQFF. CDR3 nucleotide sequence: TGTGCCAGCAGCCCCGGGGGGCCGGAGGGGGTGCAGTTCTTC.

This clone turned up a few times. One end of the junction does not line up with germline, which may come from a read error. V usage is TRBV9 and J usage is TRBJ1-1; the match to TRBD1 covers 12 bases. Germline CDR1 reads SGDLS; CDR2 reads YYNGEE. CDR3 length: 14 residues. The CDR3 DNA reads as TGTGCCAGCAGCGGGCCGGGACAGGGGGCTGAAACTTTCTTT. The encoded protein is CASSGPGQGAETFF.

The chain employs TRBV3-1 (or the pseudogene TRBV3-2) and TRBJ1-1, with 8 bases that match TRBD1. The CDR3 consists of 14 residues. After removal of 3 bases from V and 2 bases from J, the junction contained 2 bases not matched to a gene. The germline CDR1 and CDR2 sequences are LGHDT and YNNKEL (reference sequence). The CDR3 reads CASSHTGGNTEAFF. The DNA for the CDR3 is TGTGCCAGCAGCCATACAGGGGGAAACACTGAAGCTTTCTTT.

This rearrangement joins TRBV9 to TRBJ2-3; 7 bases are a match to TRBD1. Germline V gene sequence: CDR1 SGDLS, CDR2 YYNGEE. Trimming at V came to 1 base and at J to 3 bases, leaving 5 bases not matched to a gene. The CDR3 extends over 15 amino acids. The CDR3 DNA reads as TGTGCCAGCAGCGTATATCACAGGGGAACAGATACGCAGTATTTT. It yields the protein CASSVYHRGTDTQYF.

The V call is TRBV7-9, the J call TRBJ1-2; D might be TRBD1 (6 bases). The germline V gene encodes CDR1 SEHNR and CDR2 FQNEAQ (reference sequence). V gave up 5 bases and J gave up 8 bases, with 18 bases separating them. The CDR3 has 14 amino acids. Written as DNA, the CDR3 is TGTGCCAGCAGCCGGGACAATTTTTCCTCAGGCTACACCTTC. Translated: CASSRDNFSSGYTF. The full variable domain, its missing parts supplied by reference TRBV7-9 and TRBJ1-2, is DTGVSQNPRHKITKRGQNVTFRCDPISEHNRLYWYRQTLGQGPEFLTYFQNEAQLEKSRLLSDRFSAERPKGSFSTLEIQRTEQGDSAMYLCASSRDNFSSGYTFGSGTRLTVV.

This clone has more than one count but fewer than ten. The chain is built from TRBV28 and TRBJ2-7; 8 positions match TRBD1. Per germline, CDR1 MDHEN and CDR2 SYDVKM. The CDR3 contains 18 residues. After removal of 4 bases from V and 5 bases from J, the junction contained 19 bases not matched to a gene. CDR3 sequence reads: CASSSAYGQGIRLDEQYF. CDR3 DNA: TGTGCCAGCAGTTCCGCCTACGGACAGGGTATTCGTCTCGACGAGCAGTACTTC.

In nucleotides, the CDR3 is TGTGCCAGCAGCCAACCCCCGGGACTAGCGGGAGGTACCTCCTACGAGCAGTACTTC. Its protein product is CASSQPPGLAGGTSYEQYF. The V and J genes are TRBV3-1 (or the pseudogene TRBV3-2) and TRBJ2-7, with TRBD2 identical over 15 bases. Germline trimming cut 2 bases from V and 0 bases from J; bases unmatched to any gene: 8. This CDR3 is 19 amino acids long. Germline V gene data show CDR1 as LGHDT and CDR2 as YNNKEL (reference sequence).

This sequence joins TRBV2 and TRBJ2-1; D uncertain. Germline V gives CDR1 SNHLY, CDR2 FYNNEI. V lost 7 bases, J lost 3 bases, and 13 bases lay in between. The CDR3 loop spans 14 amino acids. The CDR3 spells CASIRLQRYNEQFF. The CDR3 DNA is TGTGCCAGCATTAGACTTCAACGCTACAATGAGCAGTTCTTC.

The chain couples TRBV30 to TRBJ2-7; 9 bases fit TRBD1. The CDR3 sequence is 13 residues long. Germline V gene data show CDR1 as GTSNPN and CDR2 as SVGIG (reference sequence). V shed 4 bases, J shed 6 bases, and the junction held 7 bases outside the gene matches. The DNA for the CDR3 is TGTGCCTGGACCACGGACAGGGGAGGCGAGCAGTACTTC. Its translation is CAWTTDRGGEQYF.

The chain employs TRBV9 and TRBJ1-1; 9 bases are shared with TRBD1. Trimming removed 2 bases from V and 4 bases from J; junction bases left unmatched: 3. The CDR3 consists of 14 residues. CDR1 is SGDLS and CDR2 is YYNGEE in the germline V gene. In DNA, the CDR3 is TGTGCCAGCAGCGTGGACAGGGGAGGCACTGAAGCTTTCTTT. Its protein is CASSVDRGGTEAFF. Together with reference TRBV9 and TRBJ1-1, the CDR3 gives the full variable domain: DSGVTQTPKHLITATGQRVTLRCSPRSGDLSVYWYQQSLDQGLQFLIQYYNGEERAKGNILERFSAQQFPDLHSELNLSSLELGDSALYFCASSVDRGGTEAFFGQGTRLTVV.

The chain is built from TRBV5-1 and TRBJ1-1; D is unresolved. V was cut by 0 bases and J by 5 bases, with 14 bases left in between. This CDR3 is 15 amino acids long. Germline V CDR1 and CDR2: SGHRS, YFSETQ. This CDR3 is CASSLGTGYRTEAFF. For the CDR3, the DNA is TGCGCCAGCAGCTTGGGGACGGGATATCGAACTGAAGCTTTCTTT. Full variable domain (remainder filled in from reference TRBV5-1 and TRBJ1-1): KAGVTQTPRYLIKTRGQQVTLSCSPISGHRSVSWYQQTPGQGLQFLFEYFSETQRNKGNFPGRFSGRQFSNSRSEMNVSTLELGDSALYLCASSLGTGYRTEAFFGQGTRLTVV.

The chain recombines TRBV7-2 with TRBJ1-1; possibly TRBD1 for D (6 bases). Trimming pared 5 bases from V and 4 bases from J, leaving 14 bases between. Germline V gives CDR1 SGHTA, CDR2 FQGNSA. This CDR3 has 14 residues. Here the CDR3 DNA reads TGTGCCAGCAGCCAACAGGGCGCGGGCACTGAAGCTTTCTTT. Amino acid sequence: CASSQQGAGTEAFF. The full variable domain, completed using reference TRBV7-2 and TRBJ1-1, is GAGVSQSPSNKVTEKGKDVELRCDPISGHTALYWYRQSLGQGLEFLIYFQGNSAPDKSGLPSDRFSAERTGGSVSTLTIQRTQQEDSAVYLCASSQQGAGTEAFFGQGTRLTVV.

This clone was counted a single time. This CDR3 is CASSQGPGSYGYTF. CDR3 nucleotides: TGTGCCAGCAGCCAAGGACCAGGTTCTTATGGCTACACCTTC. The V call is TRBV3-1 (or the pseudogene TRBV3-2), the J call TRBJ1-2; no firm D call. Trimming took 1 base from V and 5 from J, leaving 11 bases between them. The germline V gene has CDR1 LGHDT and CDR2 YNNKEL (reference sequence). There are 14 residues in the CDR3.

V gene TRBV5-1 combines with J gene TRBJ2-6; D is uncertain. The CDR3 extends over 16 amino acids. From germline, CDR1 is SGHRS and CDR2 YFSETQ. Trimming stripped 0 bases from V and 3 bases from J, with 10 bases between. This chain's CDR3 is CASSLGAAGGANVLTF. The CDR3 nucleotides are TGCGCCAGCAGCTTGGGTGCCGCAGGTGGGGCCAACGTCCTGACTTTC.

The CDR3 region is CASSSVRGQGRKETQYF. The CDR3 nucleotides read TGTGCCAGCAGCTCCGTCCGGGGACAGGGAAGAAAAGAGACCCAGTACTTC. The chain joins TRBV7-9 to TRBJ2-5; 9 bases align to TRBD1. Germline CDR1 reads SEHNR; CDR2 reads FQNEAQ (reference sequence). V lost 4 bases to trimming and J lost 3 bases; unmatched junction nucleotides: 12. The CDR3 runs to 17 residues.

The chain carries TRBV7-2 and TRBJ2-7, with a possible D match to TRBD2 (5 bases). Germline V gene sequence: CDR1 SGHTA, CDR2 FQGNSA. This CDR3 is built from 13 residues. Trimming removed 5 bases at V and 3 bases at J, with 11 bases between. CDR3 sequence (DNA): TGTGCCAGCAGCGTCGAACGGGGCTACGAGCAGTACTTC. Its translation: CASSVERGYEQYF.

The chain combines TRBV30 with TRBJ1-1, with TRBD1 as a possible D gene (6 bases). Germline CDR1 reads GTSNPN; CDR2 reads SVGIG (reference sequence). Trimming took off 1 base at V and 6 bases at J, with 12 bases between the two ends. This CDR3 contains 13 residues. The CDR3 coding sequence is TGTGCCTGGAGTGCTCAGGGGACCGCTGAAGCTTTCTTT. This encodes CAWSAQGTAEAFF. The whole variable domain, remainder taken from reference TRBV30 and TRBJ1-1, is SQTIHQWPATLVQPVGSPLSLECTVEGTSNPNLYWYRQAAGRGLQLLFYSVGIGQISSEVPQNLSASRPQDRQFILSSKKLLLSDSGFYLCAWSAQGTAEAFFGQGTRLTVV.

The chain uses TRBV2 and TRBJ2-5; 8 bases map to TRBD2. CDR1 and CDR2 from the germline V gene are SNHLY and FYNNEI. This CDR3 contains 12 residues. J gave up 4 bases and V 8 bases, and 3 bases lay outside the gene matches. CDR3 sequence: CASVGLGETQYF. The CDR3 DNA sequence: TGTGCCAGCGTGGGACTAGGAGAGACCCAGTACTTC.

The CDR3, as DNA: TGCGCCAGCAGCCAAGATAGCGGGAGATGGGATGAGCAGTTCTTC. This codes for CASSQDSGRWDEQFF. The chain employs TRBV4-1 and TRBJ2-1; 9 bases line up with TRBD2. The V gene's germline CDR1 is MGHRA and CDR2 YSYEKL. This CDR3 contains 15 residues. The J segment lost 8 bases and the V segment lost 0 bases, leaving 5 bases of the junction unmatched.

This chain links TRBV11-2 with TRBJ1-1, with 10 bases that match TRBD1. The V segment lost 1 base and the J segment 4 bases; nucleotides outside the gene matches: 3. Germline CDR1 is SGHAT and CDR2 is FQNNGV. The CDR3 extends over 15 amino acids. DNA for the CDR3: TGTGCCAGCAGCTTAGTAGGGACAGGGGCCACTGAAGCTTTCTTT. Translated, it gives CASSLVGTGATEAFF.

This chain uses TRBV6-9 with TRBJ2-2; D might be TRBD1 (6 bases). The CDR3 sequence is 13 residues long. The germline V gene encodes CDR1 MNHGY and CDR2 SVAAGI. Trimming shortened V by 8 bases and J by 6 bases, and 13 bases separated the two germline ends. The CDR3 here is CASRYRDSGELFF. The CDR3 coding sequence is TGTGCCAGCCGATACAGGGATTCCGGGGAGCTGTTTTTT.

The CDR3 DNA follows: TGCGCCAGCAGCCGTGATTCGCTCGCGGGGGGTTTCAATGAGCAGTTCTTC. Translated, it gives CASSRDSLAGGFNEQFF. The chain combines TRBV4-1 with TRBJ2-1, with 8 positions matching TRBD2. The trim removed 4 bases at V and 6 bases at J, leaving 14 bases unmatched. The CDR3 runs to 17 residues. Germline CDR1 and CDR2: MGHRA and YSYEKL.